A single sample is the source of the 28 T cell receptor beta chains below, sequenced in a study of beta chain features in type 1 diabetes. Investigators reverse transcribed all isolated RNA, so they sequenced expressed TCRB transcripts. Produced via immunoSEQ multiplex PCR; TCRdb's table is partial and in-frame only. The sample includes a few hundred thousand clones, 9.5% to 12% of them seen just once. The sample consisted of naive CD4+ T cells from blood. All receptors derive from a woman in her twenties or thirties in good health.

The J gene is TRBJ1-2, the V gene TRBV28, with TRBD1 as a possible D gene (5 bases). From germline, CDR1 is MDHEN and CDR2 SYDVKM. The CDR3 extends over 14 amino acids. Trimming cost V 2 bases and J 3 bases, with 10 bases left between them. In DNA form, the CDR3 reads TGTGCCAGCAGTTTAGTTGGGGCGGACTATGGCTACACCTTC. This encodes CASSLVGADYGYTF.

The chain uses TRBV6-5 and TRBJ1-2; D might be TRBD1 (5 bases). The CDR3 has 16 residues. V was pared by 4 bases and J by 6 bases, with 21 bases between. Germline CDR1 reads MNHEY; CDR2 reads SVGAGI. This CDR3 reads CASSLPGTGTVNGYTF. In DNA form, the CDR3 reads TGTGCCAGCAGTTTACCCGGTACAGGAACGGTAAATGGCTACACCTTC.

This clone was counted only a few times. This sequence joins TRBV30 and TRBJ2-7, with 9 bases matching TRBD1. Germline lookup yields CDR1 GTSNPN and CDR2 SVGIG (reference sequence). V lost 3 bases, J lost 6 bases, and 9 bases stayed unmatched. The CDR3 is 14 amino acids. CDR3 coding DNA: TGTGCCTGGAGCCCCGGGACAGGGTGGACCGAGCAGTACTTC. This translates into CAWSPGTGWTEQYF.

The chain has TRBV2 and TRBJ2-1; D perhaps matches TRBD2 (5 bases). The germline gives CDR1 SNHLY, CDR2 FYNNEI. Trimming left V 2 bases short and J 7 bases short, with 18 bases between. The CDR3 totals 16 residues. The CDR3 spells CASSEMGWRSTNEQFF. The CDR3 region has the DNA TGTGCCAGCAGTGAAATGGGCTGGAGGTCTACAAATGAGCAGTTCTTC.

This clone was picked up a small number of times. V gene TRBV4-3 combines with J gene TRBJ2-2; 7 bases agree with TRBD2. With 0 bases clipped from V and 3 bases from J, the junction kept 10 bases outside the gene matches. The CDR3 covers 18 residues. The V gene's germline CDR1 is LGHNA and CDR2 YSLEER. The CDR3 bases are TGCGCCAGCAGCCAAGAAGATGGGGCTAGCGGATACACCGGGGAGCTGTTTTTT. Translation gives CASSQEDGASGYTGELFF.

V gene TRBV10-3 combines with J gene TRBJ1-2; the D gene is possibly TRBD1 (6 bases). The germline V and J ends were trimmed by 6 bases and 4 bases, with 18 bases remaining between them. Germline CDR1 reads ENHRY; CDR2 reads SYGVKD. The CDR3 contains 15 residues. The CDR3 here is CAIREPGHGTYGYTF. The CDR3 DNA sequence: TGTGCCATCAGGGAACCGGGACACGGGACCTATGGCTACACCTTC.

J is TRBJ2-3 and V is TRBV9; 14 nucleotides match TRBD2. The junction had 2 bases not matched to a gene; V was cut back by 0 bases and J by 5 bases. Germline V gene sequence: CDR1 SGDLS, CDR2 YYNGEE. The CDR3 has 16 residues. The CDR3 bases are TGTGCCAGCAGCGTAGGACTAGCGGGAGGGCAAGATACGCAGTATTTT. Its translation: CASSVGLAGGQDTQYF.

The rearrangement uses TRBV5-1 and TRBJ2-1; the match to TRBD2 covers 8 bases. Trimming took 2 bases from V and 3 from J; bases not matched to a gene: 7. The CDR3 is 16 amino acids. Germline V gene lookup returns CDR1 SGHRS and CDR2 YFSETQ. CDR3 protein: CASSFSGGRSYNEQFF. The DNA of the CDR3 is TGCGCCAGCAGCTTTTCGGGAGGGCGGAGCTACAATGAGCAGTTCTTC.

A few counts support this clone. The chain links TRBV18 to TRBJ1-2; D is undetermined. CDR1 and CDR2 (germline): KGHSH, LQKENI. Trimming stripped 1 base from V and 3 bases from J, with 9 bases between. CDR3 length equals 14 residues. In DNA form, the CDR3 reads TGTGCCAGCTCACCACATCAGCGCGACTATGGCTACACCTTC. This sequence encodes CASSPHQRDYGYTF.

A few counts support this clone. The chain's CDR3 is CATSRDPTRGTQYF. CDR3 DNA: TGTGCCACCAGCAGAGACCCCACCCGGGGTACGCAGTATTTT. The rearrangement links TRBV15 to TRBJ2-3, with a tentative D call TRBD2 (5 bases). Germline V lookup: CDR1 LNHNV, CDR2 YYDKDF (reference sequence). V was trimmed by 0 bases and J by 8 bases, leaving 12 bases between them. The CDR3 is made up of 14 amino acids.

Turning to this clone: Other DNA sequences from this sample encode an identical CDR3 as well. This chain joins TRBV29-1 and TRBJ2-7, with a weak D call TRBD1 (7 bases). The CDR3 has 16 residues. Trimming shortened V by 0 bases and J by 0 bases, and 15 bases separated the two germline ends. Germline V gives CDR1 SQVTM, CDR2 ANQGSEA. DNA of the CDR3: TGCAGCGTTGAAGATAGGCCAGGGGGGATCTCCTACGAGCAGTACTTC. Its protein is CSVEDRPGGISYEQYF.

V gene TRBV6-1 combines with J gene TRBJ1-5; 9 nucleotides line up with TRBD1. The CDR3 length is 17 residues. Germline CDR1 and CDR2: MNHNS and SASEGT. The V and J ends lost 1 base and 9 bases, in that order; junction bases with no gene match: 13. CDR3 residues: CASSEEWTGAWVVPQHF. CDR3 DNA sequence: TGTGCCAGCAGTGAAGAGTGGACAGGGGCCTGGGTTGTGCCCCAGCATTTT.

This CDR3 is CASSIRGFTDTQYF. The CDR3 DNA is TGTGCCAGTAGTATTAGAGGGTTTACAGATACGCAGTATTTT. The J gene is TRBJ2-3, the V gene TRBV19, with a tentative D call TRBD2 (5 bases). Trimming pared 3 bases from V and 3 bases from J, leaving 10 bases between. The germline CDR1 and CDR2 sequences are LNHDA and SQIVND (reference sequence). This CDR3 is 14 amino acids long. The entire variable domain, with the rest obtained from reference TRBV19 and TRBJ2-3, is as follows: DGGITQSPKYLFRKEGQNVTLSCEQNLNHDAMYWYRQDPGQGLRLIYYSQIVNDFQKGDIAEGYSVSREKKESFPLTVTSAQKNPTAFYLCASSIRGFTDTQYFGPGTRLTVL.

This clone was detected only a few times. The genes are TRBV11-1 and TRBJ1-1; D is unresolved. This CDR3 is 13 amino acids long. V lost 3 bases and J 1 base, leaving 6 bases between the germline ends. In germline, CDR1 is SGHAT, CDR2 FQDESV (reference sequence). In DNA, the CDR3 is TGTGCCAGCAGCTTGAGTGAGAACACTGAAGCTTTCTTT. This codes for CASSLSENTEAFF.

This clone has a handful of counts. V usage is TRBV10-2 and J usage is TRBJ1-2; 7 nucleotides match TRBD1. Trimming took 2 bases from V and 3 from J; bases not matched to a gene: 0. CDR1 is WSHSY, CDR2 SAAADI, per germline. This CDR3 has 13 amino acids. The chain's CDR3 is CASSEQGDYGYTF. In DNA form, the CDR3 reads TGCGCCAGCAGTGAGCAGGGGGACTATGGCTACACCTTC.

In DNA, the CDR3 is TGTGCCAGCAGTTTAAGTCAGGTGGTCACTGAAGCTTTCTTT. This sequence encodes CASSLSQVVTEAFF. This rearrangement joins TRBV6-5 to TRBJ1-1; no clear D gene. Deletions cut 4 bases from V and 4 bases from J, with 13 bases between. The germline V gene encodes CDR1 MNHEY and CDR2 SVGAGI. CDR3 length: 14 residues.

V gene TRBV7-2 combines with J gene TRBJ2-7, with 9 bases fitting TRBD1. V shed 5 bases, J shed 1 base, and the junction held 6 bases outside the gene matches. The CDR3 has 15 amino acids. Germline V gene sequence: CDR1 SGHTA, CDR2 FQGNSA. The CDR3 here is CASSIPGTGSYEQYF. CDR3 bases: TGTGCCAGCAGCATTCCCGGGACAGGGTCCTACGAGCAGTACTTC.

In its sample, this clone was seen a few times. The chain has TRBV20-1 and TRBJ2-1; TRBD2 aligns across 7 bases. This CDR3 is built from 11 residues. CDR1 and CDR2 from the germline V gene are DFQATT and SNEGSKA (reference sequence). In DNA form, the CDR3 reads TGCAGCGGGAGGAGTGACCATGAGCAGTTCTTC. It yields the protein CSGRSDHEQFF.

The V call is TRBV19, the J call TRBJ2-5; TRBD1 aligns across 7 bases. Trimming cost V 7 bases and J 1 base; bases outside gene matches: 6. The CDR3 has 14 residues. The V gene's germline CDR1 is LNHDA and CDR2 SQIVND (reference sequence). CDR3 bases: TGTGCCAGTACCGCGACAGGGCCCCAAGAGACCCAGTACTTC. Amino acid sequence: CASTATGPQETQYF.

The rearrangement uses TRBV5-6 and TRBJ2-3; 7 nucleotides line up with TRBD1. The CDR3 totals 14 residues. J lost 4 bases, V lost 4 bases, and 6 bases had no gene match. CDR1 is SGHDT, CDR2 YYEEEE, per germline. The CDR3: CASSESQGADTQYF. DNA of the CDR3: TGTGCCAGCAGCGAATCCCAGGGGGCAGATACGCAGTATTTT.

This clone has just a few counts. The rearrangement joins TRBV7-2 to TRBJ2-3; 14 bases are shared with TRBD2. The CDR3 loop spans 17 amino acids. In germline, CDR1 is SGHTA, CDR2 FQGNSA. V shed 4 bases, J shed 4 bases, and the junction held 7 bases outside the gene matches. Here the CDR3 DNA reads TGTGCCAGCAGCTCAGGGGGGACTAGCGGGAGTGCAGATACGCAGTATTTT. Protein sequence: CASSSGGTSGSADTQYF. Full variable domain (remainder filled in from reference TRBV7-2 and TRBJ2-3): GAGVSQSPSNKVTEKGKDVELRCDPISGHTALYWYRQSLGQGLEFLIYFQGNSAPDKSGLPSDRFSAERTGGSVSTLTIQRTQQEDSAVYLCASSSGGTSGSADTQYFGPGTRLTVL.

This clone was observed a handful of times. This CDR3 reads CASKRPSYNEQFF. In DNA form, the CDR3 reads TGTGCCAGTAAGCGACCCTCCTACAATGAGCAGTTCTTC. V and J are TRBV19 and TRBJ2-1, with D unclear. The germline CDR1 and CDR2 sequences are LNHDA and SQIVND (reference sequence). V lost 7 bases, J lost 0 bases, and 7 bases lay in between. There are 13 residues in the CDR3.

The chain recombines TRBV10-3 with TRBJ1-2, with 9 bases lining up with TRBD1. The CDR3 length is 14 residues. Per germline, CDR1 ENHRY and CDR2 SYGVKD. V lost 6 bases and J lost 4; bases outside the gene matches: 6. In DNA form, the CDR3 reads TGTGCCATCAGCCGGACAGGGGAAGTCTATGGCTACACCTTC. Translation: CAISRTGEVYGYTF.

This clone was detected only a few times. V and J are TRBV29-1 and TRBJ2-7; TRBD2 aligns across 12 bases. The CDR3 is 14 residues long. J lost 3 bases, V lost 8 bases, and 8 bases had no gene match. The germline V gene encodes CDR1 SQVTM and CDR2 ANQGSEA. The CDR3 DNA follows: TGCAGCACCCGGACTAGCGGGGATCACTACGAGCAGTACTTC. This sequence encodes CSTRTSGDHYEQYF.

This clone came up a few times. The CDR3 loop is CSARDRGELFF. Written as DNA, the CDR3 is TGCAGCGCAAGAGACAGGGGGGAACTGTTTTTT. The chain links TRBV29-1 to TRBJ1-4; the match to TRBD1 covers 9 bases. With 7 bases clipped from V and 12 bases from J, the junction kept 6 bases outside the gene matches. The CDR3 consists of 11 residues. The germline gives CDR1 SQVTM, CDR2 ANQGSEA.

The CDR3 reads CASSMSGSQHF. The CDR3 DNA follows: TGTGCCAGTAGTATGTCAGGTTCCCAGCATTTT. The rearrangement links TRBV19 to TRBJ1-5; D is unresolved. The CDR3 loop spans 11 amino acids. V was trimmed by 3 bases and J by 11 bases, leaving 8 bases between them. Germline V gene data show CDR1 as LNHDA and CDR2 as SQIVND (reference sequence).

This clone has a handful of counts. The chain has TRBV7-9 and TRBJ2-5; 7 bases are shared with TRBD1. CDR3 length equals 13 residues. The junction had 1 base not matched to a gene; V was cut back by 1 base and J by 5 bases. Per germline, CDR1 SEHNR and CDR2 FQNEAQ (reference sequence). DNA for the CDR3: TGTGCCAGCAGCTTAGAACAGGGGGAGACCCAGTACTTC. Its protein product is CASSLEQGETQYF.

The rearrangement uses TRBV6-6 and TRBJ1-4; possible D gene TRBD1, 5 bases. The CDR3 extends over 14 amino acids. Germline V gives CDR1 MNHNY, CDR2 SVGAGI (reference sequence). Trimming shortened V by 2 bases and J by 6 bases, and 10 bases separated the two germline ends. The DNA of the CDR3 is TGTGCCAGCAGTTACGTTCGGGGGGATGAAAAACTGTTTTTT. Its translation is CASSYVRGDEKLFF.